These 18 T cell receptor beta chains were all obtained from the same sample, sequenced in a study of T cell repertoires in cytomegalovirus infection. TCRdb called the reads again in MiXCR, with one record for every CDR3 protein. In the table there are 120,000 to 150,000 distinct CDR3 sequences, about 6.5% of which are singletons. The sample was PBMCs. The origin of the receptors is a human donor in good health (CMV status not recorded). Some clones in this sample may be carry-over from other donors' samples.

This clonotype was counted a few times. CDR3 nucleotides: TGCAGCGTTCTTGTCAGCTATGGCTACACCTTC. Protein: CSVLVSYGYTF. The J gene is TRBJ1-2, the V gene TRBV29-1; D unresolved. Between the trimmed V and J ends, which lost 5 bases and 4 bases, there was a span of 8 bases. CDR1 and CDR2 (germline): SQVTM, ANQGSEA. CDR3 length: 11 amino acids.

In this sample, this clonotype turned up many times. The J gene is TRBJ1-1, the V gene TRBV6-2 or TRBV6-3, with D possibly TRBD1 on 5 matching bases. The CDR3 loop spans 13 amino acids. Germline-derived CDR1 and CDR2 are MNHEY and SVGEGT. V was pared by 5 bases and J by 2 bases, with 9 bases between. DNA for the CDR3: TGTGCCAGCAGTGAACAGGTCAACACTGAAGCTTTCTTT. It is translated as CASSEQVNTEAFF.

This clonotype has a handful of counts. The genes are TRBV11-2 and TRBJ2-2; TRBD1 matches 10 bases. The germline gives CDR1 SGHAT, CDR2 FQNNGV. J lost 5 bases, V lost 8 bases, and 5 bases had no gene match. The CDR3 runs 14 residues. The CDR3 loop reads CASQDRGQTGELFF. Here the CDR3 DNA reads TGTGCCAGCCAAGACAGGGGGCAAACCGGGGAGCTGTTTTTT.

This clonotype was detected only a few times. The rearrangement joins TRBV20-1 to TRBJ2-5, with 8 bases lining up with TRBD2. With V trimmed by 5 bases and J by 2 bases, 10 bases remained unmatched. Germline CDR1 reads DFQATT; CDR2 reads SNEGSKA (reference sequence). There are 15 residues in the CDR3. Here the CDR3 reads CSAHSGGPGQETQYF. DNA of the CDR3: TGCAGTGCTCACTCGGGGGGGCCAGGGCAAGAGACCCAGTACTTC.

The CDR3 reads CASSSDFTYEQYF. CDR3 DNA: TGTGCCAGCAGTTCCGACTTTACCTACGAGCAGTACTTC. This rearrangement joins TRBV12-3 or TRBV12-4 to TRBJ2-7; D unresolved. The CDR3 has 13 amino acids. Trimming cost V 4 bases and J 2 bases, with 9 bases left between them.

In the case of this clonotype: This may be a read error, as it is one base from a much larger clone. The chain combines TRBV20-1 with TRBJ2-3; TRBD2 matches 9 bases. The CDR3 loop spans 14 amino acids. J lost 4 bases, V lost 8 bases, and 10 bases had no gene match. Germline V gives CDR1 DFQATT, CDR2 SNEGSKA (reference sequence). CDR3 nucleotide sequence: TGCAGTTCCTTCGCGGGGGGGCAAGCAGATACGCAGTATTTT. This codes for CSSFAGGQADTQYF.

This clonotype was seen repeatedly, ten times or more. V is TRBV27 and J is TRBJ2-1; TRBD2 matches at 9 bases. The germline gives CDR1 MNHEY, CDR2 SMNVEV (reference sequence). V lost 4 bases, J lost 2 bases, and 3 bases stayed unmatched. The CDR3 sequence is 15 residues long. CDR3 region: CASSYSSGAYNEQFF. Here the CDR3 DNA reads TGTGCCAGCAGTTACTCTAGCGGGGCCTACAATGAGCAGTTCTTC.

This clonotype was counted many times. The CDR3 sequence is CSAREWGQGSYEQYF. CDR3 DNA sequence: TGCAGTGCTAGAGAGTGGGGACAGGGGAGCTACGAGCAGTACTTC. The chain joins TRBV20-1 to TRBJ2-7; 10 bases line up with TRBD1. This CDR3 spans 15 amino acids. J was trimmed by 3 bases and V by 0 bases; bases with no gene match: 5. CDR1 is DFQATT and CDR2 is SNEGSKA in the germline V gene (reference sequence).

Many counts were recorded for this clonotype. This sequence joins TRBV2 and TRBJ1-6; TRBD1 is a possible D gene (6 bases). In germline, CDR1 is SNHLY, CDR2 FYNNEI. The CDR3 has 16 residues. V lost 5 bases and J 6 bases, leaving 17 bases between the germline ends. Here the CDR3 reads CASSLGQRNFNSPLHF. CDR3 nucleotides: TGTGCCAGCAGTCTAGGACAGAGGAACTTTAATTCACCCCTCCACTTT.

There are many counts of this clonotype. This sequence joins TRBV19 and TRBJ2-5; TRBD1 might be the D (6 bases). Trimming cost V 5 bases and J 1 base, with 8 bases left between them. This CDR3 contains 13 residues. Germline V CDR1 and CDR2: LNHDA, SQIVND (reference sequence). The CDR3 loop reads CASSGTFQETQYF. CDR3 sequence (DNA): TGTGCCAGTAGTGGGACATTCCAAGAGACCCAGTACTTC.

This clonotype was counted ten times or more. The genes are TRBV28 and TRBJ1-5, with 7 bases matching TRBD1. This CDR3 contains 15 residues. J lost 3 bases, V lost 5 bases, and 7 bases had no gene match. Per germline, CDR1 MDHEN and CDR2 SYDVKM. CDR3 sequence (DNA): TGTGCCAGCAGTACGGGACAGATCAACAATCAGCCCCAGCATTTT. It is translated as CASSTGQINNQPQHF.

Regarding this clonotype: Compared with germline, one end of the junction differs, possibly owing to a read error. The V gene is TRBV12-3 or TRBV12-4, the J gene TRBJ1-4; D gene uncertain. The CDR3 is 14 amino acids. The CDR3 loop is CASTNSFSDEKLFF. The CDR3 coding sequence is TGTGCCAGCACCAACAGTTTCAGTGATGAAAAACTGTTCTTT.

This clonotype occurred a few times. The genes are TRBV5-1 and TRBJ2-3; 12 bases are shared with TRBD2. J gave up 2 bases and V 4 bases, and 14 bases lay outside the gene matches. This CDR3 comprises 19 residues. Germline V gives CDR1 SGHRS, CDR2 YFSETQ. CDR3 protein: CASSRKTSGGLRYTDTQYF. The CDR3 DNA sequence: TGCGCCAGCAGCCGCAAGACTAGCGGGGGATTGAGGTACACAGATACGCAGTATTTT.

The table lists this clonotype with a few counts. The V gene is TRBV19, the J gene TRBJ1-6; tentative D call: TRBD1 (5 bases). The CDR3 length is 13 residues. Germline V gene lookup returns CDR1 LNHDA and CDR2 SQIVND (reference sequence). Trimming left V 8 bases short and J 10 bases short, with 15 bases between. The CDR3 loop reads CASSSGPGSPLHF. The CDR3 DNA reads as TGTGCCAGTTCCTCGGGGCCCGGATCACCCCTCCACTTT.

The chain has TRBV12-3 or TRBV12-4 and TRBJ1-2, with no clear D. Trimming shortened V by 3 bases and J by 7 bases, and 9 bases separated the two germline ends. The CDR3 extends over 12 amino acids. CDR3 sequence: CASSFSTSGYTF. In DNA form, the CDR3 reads TGTGCCAGCAGTTTCTCAACAAGTGGCTACACCTTC.

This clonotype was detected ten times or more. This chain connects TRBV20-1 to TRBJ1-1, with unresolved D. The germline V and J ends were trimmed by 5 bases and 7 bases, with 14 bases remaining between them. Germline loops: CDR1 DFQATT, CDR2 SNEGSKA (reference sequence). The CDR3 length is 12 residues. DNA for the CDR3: TGCAGTGCTGTCAGAGGGTTGGGTGAAGCTTTCTTT. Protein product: CSAVRGLGEAFF.

The CDR3 DNA reads as TGTGCCAGCAGTGAATCCGACATAGGGCGAACCACTGAAGCTTTCTTT. It specifies CASSESDIGRTTEAFF. The chain links TRBV25-1 to TRBJ1-1, with unresolved D. Germline loops: CDR1 MGHDK, CDR2 SYGVNS. Trimming pared 1 base from V and 4 bases from J, leaving 16 bases between. This CDR3 is built from 16 residues.

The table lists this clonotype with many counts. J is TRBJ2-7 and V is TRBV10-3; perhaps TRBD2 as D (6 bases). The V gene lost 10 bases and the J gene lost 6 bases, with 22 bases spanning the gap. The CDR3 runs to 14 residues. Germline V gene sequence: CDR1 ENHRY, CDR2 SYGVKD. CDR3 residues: CATKQATGVSEQYF. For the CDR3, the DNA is TGTGCCACCAAGCAGGCAACGGGAGTGTCCGAGCAGTACTTC.